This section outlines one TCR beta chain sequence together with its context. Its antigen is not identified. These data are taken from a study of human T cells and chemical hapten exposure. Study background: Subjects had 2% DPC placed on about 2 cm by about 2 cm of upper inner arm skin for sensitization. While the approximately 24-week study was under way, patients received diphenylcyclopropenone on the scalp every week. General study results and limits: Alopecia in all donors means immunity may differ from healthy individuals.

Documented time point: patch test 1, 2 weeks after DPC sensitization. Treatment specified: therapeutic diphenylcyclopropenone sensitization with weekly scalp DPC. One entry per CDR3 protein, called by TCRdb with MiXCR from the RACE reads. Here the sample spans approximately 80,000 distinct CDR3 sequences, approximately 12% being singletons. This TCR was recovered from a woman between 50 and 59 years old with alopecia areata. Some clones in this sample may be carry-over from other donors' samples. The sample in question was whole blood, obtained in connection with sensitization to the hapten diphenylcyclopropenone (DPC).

The CDR3 region is CASSLSGSSNQPQHF. DNA of the CDR3: TGTGCCAGTAGTTTATCAGGGAGCTCGAATCAGCCCCAGCATTTT. This sequence joins TRBV19 and TRBJ1-5; TRBD1 is a possible D gene (5 bases). V was cut by 5 bases and J by 4 bases, with 15 bases left in between. The CDR3 consists of 15 residues. Germline loops: CDR1 LNHDA, CDR2 SQIVND (reference sequence).